These T cell receptor beta chains were read from a single sample in a study of blood T cells in healthy people across ages. TCRdb re-derived calls from the 5' RACE reads in MiXCR, one entry per CDR3 protein. The table has 800,000 to 1,000,000 distinct CDR3 sequences, about 48% seen once. The source material was blood. These receptors were obtained from a man in his thirties or forties in good health. The CDR3 runs from the conserved cysteine through the conserved F or W. A D gene is named only where the DNA matches it firmly. The size entry is marked missing in some rows and otherwise reads once, few, many or a size class.

v_gene,d_gene,abundance,j_gene,CDR3nt,CDR3aa
TRBV27,.,.,TRBJ2-3,TGTGCCAGCAGTTTGCAATCGCTAGCCACAGATACGCAGTATTTT,CASSLQSLATDTQYF
TRBV28,.,.,TRBJ1-2,TGTGCCAGCAGTTCCATCGGCAGGGCGTTTATCTATGGCTACACCTTC,CASSSIGRAFIYGYTF
TRBV25-1,.,.,TRBJ2-3,TGTGCCAGCAGTGAATTCCCCCGCAGGGGATGCACAGATACGCAGTATTTT,CASSEFPRRGCTDTQYF
TRBV4-3,.,.,TRBJ1-2,TGCGCCAGCAGCCAAGGGAGGGGGACTAACTATGGCTACACCTTC,CASSQGRGTNYGYTF
TRBV2,.,.,TRBJ2-7,TGTGCCAGCAGTGAATCGGCATTCGAGCAGTACTTC,CASSESAFEQYF
TRBV20-1,TRBD2,few,TRBJ2-1,TGCAGTGCTAGAAGGCTAGCGGGGGGGCTCAATGAGCAGTTCTTC,CSARRLAGGLNEQFF
TRBV3-1,.,.,TRBJ2-1,TGTGCCAGCAGCCAATCAAGGGGTAGGGATGAGCAGTTCTTC,CASSQSRGRDEQFF
TRBV12-3/TRBV12-4,.,few,TRBJ2-7,TGTGCCAGCACCCCCAGGGGATCCTCCTACAATGAGCAGTACTTC,CASTPRGSSYNEQYF
TRBV5-1,.,.,TRBJ1-1,TGCGCCAGCAGCCCTGGACAGACCTCGAACACTGAAGCTTTCTTT,CASSPGQTSNTEAFF
TRBV10-3,.,.,TRBJ2-7,TGTGCCATCAGTGACCACAGGGCGATCTACGAGCAGTACTTC,CAISDHRAIYEQYF
TRBV5-5,.,few,TRBJ2-5,TGTGCCAGCACCGAAAGGAACCAAGAGACCCAGTACTTC,CASTERNQETQYF
TRBV12-3/TRBV12-4,.,few,TRBJ1-2,TGTGCCAGCAGTTTAACCGACAACCTCTATGGCTACACCTTC,CASSLTDNLYGYTF
TRBV29-1,.,.,TRBJ1-2,TGCAGCGTTGAAATCCCGGGTCGGTTTGGCTACACCTTC,CSVEIPGRFGYTF
TRBV3-1,TRBD2,few,TRBJ2-7,TGTGCCAGCAGCCAAGATCGGGGGACTATAACTTCCTACGAGCAGTACTTC,CASSQDRGTITSYEQYF
TRBV7-8,TRBD2,.,TRBJ2-1,TGTGCCAGCAGCTTAGAGGCGGGGGGAACCTACAATGAGCAGTTCTTC,CASSLEAGGTYNEQFF
TRBV6-4,.,many,TRBJ1-5,TGTGCCAGCAGTGTGCAAGGGGGAGAAGGCAATCAGCCCCAGCATTTT,CASSVQGGEGNQPQHF
TRBV20-1,TRBD1,few,TRBJ2-7,TGCAGTGCTGGGAAACAGGGGGTCCACGAGCAGTACTTC,CSAGKQGVHEQYF
TRBV28,.,.,TRBJ2-2,TGTGCCAGCAGTTTAGGCCACGGCGCGGGGACCGGGGAGCTGTTTTTT,CASSLGHGAGTGELFF
TRBV5-1,.,few,TRBJ2-6,TGCGCCAGCAGCCCTCCTGACAGTCGCTCTGGGGCCAACGTCCTGACTTTC,CASSPPDSRSGANVLTF
TRBV27,TRBD2,once,TRBJ2-1,TGTGCCAGCAGTAAAGGGACTAGCGGGGTAGAGCAGTTCTTC,CASSKGTSGVEQFF
TRBV4-2,.,.,TRBJ1-1,TGTGCCAGCAGCCCCAGAGAGGGGGACACTGAAGCTTTCTTT,CASSPREGDTEAFF
TRBV29-1,.,few,TRBJ2-6,TGCAGCGTTGTCTACACCACTGGGGCCAACGTCCTGACTTTC,CSVVYTTGANVLTF
TRBV28,TRBD2,few,TRBJ2-1,TGTGCCAGCAGCATACTAGCGGGGGGTGTTGGCAATGAGCAGTTCTTC,CASSILAGGVGNEQFF
TRBV27,.,.,TRBJ2-7,TGTGCCAGCAGTTTCCTTGAGACCCAGTACGAGCAGTACTTC,CASSFLETQYEQYF
TRBV12-3/TRBV12-4,TRBD1,.,TRBJ2-1,TGTGCCAGCAGGACATGGGACAGCGAGCAGTTCTTC,CASRTWDSEQFF
TRBV21-1,.,once,TRBJ2-3,TGTGCCAGCAGCAACGACAGGGGCACAGATACGCAGTATTTT,CASSNDRGTDTQYF
TRBV6-5,TRBD2,.,TRBJ2-7,TGTGCCAGCAGTTATCCGGGACTAGCCGGCGAGCAGTACTTC,CASSYPGLAGEQYF
TRBV5-1,TRBD1,.,TRBJ1-1,TGCGCCAGCAGCTCCAGACAGGGGGCGGAGAACACTGAAGCTTTCTTT,CASSSRQGAENTEAFF
TRBV2,.,.,TRBJ2-3,TGTGCCAGCGTCCGGGCAGGGAGCACAGATACGCAGTATTTT,CASVRAGSTDTQYF
TRBV13,.,.,TRBJ2-5,TGTGCCAGCAGCCGTGGACATACACAAGAGACCCAGTACTTC,CASSRGHTQETQYF
TRBV9,TRBD1,few,TRBJ1-2,TGTGCCAGCAGCGTAGATTACAGGGGACATGGCTACACCTTT,CASSVDYRGHGYTF
TRBV20-1,TRBD1,.,TRBJ2-7,TGCAGTGCTACGGGACAGGGCGGGCAGTACTTC,CSATGQGGQYF
TRBV4-3,.,.,TRBJ2-4,TGCGCCAGCAGCCAAGATGGGACACTGAAAGCCAAAAACATTCAGTACTTC,CASSQDGTLKAKNIQYF
TRBV4-2,TRBD1,.,TRBJ1-5,TGTGCCAGCAGCCAATCCGGACAGGGGAGTCAGCCCCAGCATTTT,CASSQSGQGSQPQHF
TRBV12-3/TRBV12-4,TRBD1,.,TRBJ2-3,TGTGCCAGCAGACGGGACAGGGGGCCCACAGATATGGAGTATTTT,CASRRDRGPTDMEYF
TRBV2,TRBD2,.,TRBJ2-1,TGTGCCAGCCGATCGGGACTAGCGGAGAACGACAATGAGCAGTTCTTC,CASRSGLAENDNEQFF
TRBV12-5,.,.,TRBJ2-4,TGTGCTAGTGCAAGGTCAGGGGCATCCCAGCAGTACTTC,CASARSGASQQYF
TRBV5-1,TRBD2,.,TRBJ2-1,TGCGCCAGCAAGAAAACTAGCGGGAGGGCCAGCTCCTACAATGAGCAGTTCTTC,CASKKTSGRASSYNEQFF
TRBV5-1,.,.,TRBJ2-2,TGCGCCAGCAGCCAAGAGATCCGGACCGGGGAGCTGTTTTTT,CASSQEIRTGELFF
TRBV11-2,.,once,TRBJ2-3,TGTGCCAGCAGCTTAGGGGCGACTGTCCGGGGGGATACGCAGTATTTT,CASSLGATVRGDTQYF
TRBV4-2,TRBD1,.,TRBJ1-4,TGTGCCAGCAGCCTACAAACAGGGGGTGAAAAACTGTTTTTT,CASSLQTGGEKLFF
TRBV19,TRBD2,.,TRBJ2-3,TGTGCCAGTAGTAGATTCCCTAGCGGGGGGACAGATACGCAGTATTTT,CASSRFPSGGTDTQYF
TRBV6-5,.,few,TRBJ1-4,TGTGCCAGCAGTGCGAATGAAAAACTGTTTTTT,CASSANEKLFF
TRBV2,.,.,TRBJ2-7,TGTGCCAGCAGTGAATGTGAGGTGGACACGTCCTACGAGCAGTACTTC,CASSECEVDTSYEQYF
TRBV5-1,TRBD2,few,TRBJ2-7,TGCGCCAGCAGCTTGATGCCCGACGGACTAGCGGGGTACGAGCAGTACTTC,CASSLMPDGLAGYEQYF
TRBV4-3,.,many,TRBJ1-1,TGCGCCAGCAGCCAAATGGACACAGGGCCCGACACTGAAGCTTTCTTT,CASSQMDTGPDTEAFF
TRBV4-1,.,.,TRBJ2-1,TGCGCCAGCAGCCAAGATATGGGCCTGAGCTCCTACAATGAGCAGTTCTTC,CASSQDMGLSSYNEQFF
TRBV27,TRBD2,.,TRBJ2-3,TGTGCCAGCAGTTTATCTCCTAGCGGGGCCACAGATACGCAGTATTTT,CASSLSPSGATDTQYF
TRBV7-9,TRBD1,once,TRBJ2-7,TGTGCCAGCAGCCCGGGACAGGTCCTCCACGAGCAGTACTTC,CASSPGQVLHEQYF
TRBV27,TRBD1,few,TRBJ1-1,TGTGCCAGCAGTCGCAGACAGGGGGGCCGGGGGACTGAAGCTTTCTTT,CASSRRQGGRGTEAFF